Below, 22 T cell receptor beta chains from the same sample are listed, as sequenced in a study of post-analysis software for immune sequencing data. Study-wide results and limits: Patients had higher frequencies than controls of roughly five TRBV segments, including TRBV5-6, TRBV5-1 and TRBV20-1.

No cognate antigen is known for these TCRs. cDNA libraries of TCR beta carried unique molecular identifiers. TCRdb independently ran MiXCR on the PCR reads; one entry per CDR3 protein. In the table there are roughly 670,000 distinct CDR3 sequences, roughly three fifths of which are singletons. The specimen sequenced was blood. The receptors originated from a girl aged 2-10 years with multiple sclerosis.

For the CDR3, the DNA is TGTGCCAGCAGCGATAGCGGGGGAACCTACGAGCAGTACTTC. Translation: CASSDSGGTYEQYF. The rearrangement joins TRBV2 to TRBJ2-7; 9 bases match TRBD2. V was clipped by 6 bases and J by 2 bases; unmatched bases: 5. This CDR3 region has 14 residues. Germline V gene lookup returns CDR1 SNHLY and CDR2 FYNNEI. The full variable domain, rest sourced from reference TRBV2 and TRBJ2-7, is EPEVTQTPSHQVTQMGQEVILRCVPISNHLYFYWYRQILGQKVEFLVSFYNNEISEKSEIFDDQFSVERPDGSNFTLKIRSTKLEDSAMYFCASSDSGGTYEQYFGPGTRLTVT.

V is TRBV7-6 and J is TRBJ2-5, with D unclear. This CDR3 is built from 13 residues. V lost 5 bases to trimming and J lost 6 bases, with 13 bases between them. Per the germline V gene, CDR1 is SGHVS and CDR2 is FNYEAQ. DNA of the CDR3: TGTGCCAGCAGCCATACCAATGACAAGACCCAGTACTTC. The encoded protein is CASSHTNDKTQYF.

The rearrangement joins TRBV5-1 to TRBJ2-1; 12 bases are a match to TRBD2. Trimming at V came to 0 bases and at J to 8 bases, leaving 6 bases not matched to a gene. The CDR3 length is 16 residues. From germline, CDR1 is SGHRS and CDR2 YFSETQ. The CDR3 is CASSLALAGGPHEQFF. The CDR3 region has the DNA TGCGCCAGCAGCTTGGCCCTAGCGGGGGGGCCTCATGAGCAGTTCTTC.

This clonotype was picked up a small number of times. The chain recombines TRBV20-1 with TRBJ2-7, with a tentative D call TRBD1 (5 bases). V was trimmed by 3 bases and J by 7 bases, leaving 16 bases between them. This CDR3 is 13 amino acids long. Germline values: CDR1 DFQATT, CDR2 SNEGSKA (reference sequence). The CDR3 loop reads CSASPDIPWEQYF. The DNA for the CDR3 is TGCAGTGCTAGTCCGGACATCCCGTGGGAGCAGTACTTC.

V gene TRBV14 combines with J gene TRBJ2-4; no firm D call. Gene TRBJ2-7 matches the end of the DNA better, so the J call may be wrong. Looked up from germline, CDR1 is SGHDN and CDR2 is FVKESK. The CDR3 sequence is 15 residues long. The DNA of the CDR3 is TGTGCCAGCAGCCAAGATCCCCTAGTTTCGTACGAGCAGTACTTC. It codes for CASSQDPLVSYEQYF.

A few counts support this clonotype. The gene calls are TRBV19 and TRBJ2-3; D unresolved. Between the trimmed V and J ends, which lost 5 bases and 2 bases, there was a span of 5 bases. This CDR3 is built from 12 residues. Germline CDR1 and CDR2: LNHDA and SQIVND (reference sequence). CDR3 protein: CASSADTDTQYF. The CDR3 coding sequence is TGTGCCAGTAGTGCGGACACAGATACGCAGTATTTT.

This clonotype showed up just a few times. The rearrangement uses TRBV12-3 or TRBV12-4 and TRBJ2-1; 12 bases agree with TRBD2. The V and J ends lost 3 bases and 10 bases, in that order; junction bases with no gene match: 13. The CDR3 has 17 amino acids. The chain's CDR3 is CASSLKLAGGGSEEQFF. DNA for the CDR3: TGTGCCAGCAGTTTGAAACTAGCGGGAGGCGGGTCAGAGGAGCAGTTCTTC.

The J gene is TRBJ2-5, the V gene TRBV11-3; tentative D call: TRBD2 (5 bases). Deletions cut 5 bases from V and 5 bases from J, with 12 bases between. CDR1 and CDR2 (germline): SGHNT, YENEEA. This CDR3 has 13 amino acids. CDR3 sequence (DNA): TGTGCCAGCAGCGGTGCGGGTAGGGAGACCCAGTACTTC. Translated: CASSGAGRETQYF.

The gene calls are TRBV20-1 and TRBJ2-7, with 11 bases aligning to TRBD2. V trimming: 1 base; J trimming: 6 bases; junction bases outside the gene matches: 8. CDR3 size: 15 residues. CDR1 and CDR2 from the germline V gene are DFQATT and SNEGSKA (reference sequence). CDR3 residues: CSARALAGGLGEQYF. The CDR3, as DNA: TGCAGTGCTAGAGCGCTAGCGGGAGGACTTGGCGAGCAGTACTTC.

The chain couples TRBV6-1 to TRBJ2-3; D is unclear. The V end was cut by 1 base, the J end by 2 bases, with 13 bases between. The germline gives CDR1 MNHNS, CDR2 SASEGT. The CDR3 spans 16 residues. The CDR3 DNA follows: TGTGCCAGCAGTGAAGTGGGCAGGCCCGACACAGATACGCAGTATTTT. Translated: CASSEVGRPDTDTQYF.

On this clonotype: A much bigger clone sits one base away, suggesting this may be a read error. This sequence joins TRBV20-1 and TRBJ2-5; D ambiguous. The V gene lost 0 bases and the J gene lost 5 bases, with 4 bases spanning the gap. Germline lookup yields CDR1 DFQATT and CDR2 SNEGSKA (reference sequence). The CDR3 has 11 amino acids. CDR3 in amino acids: CSAREKETQYF. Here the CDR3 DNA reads TGCAGTGCTAGAGAGAAGGAGACCCAGTACTTC.

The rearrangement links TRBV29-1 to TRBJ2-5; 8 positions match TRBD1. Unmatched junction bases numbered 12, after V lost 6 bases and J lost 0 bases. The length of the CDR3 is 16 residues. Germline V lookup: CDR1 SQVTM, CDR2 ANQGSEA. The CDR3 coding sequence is TGCAGCGTCGTCCCGGAGACAGGGGCGTACCAAGAGACCCAGTACTTC. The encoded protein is CSVVPETGAYQETQYF. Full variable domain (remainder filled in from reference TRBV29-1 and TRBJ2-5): SAVISQKPSRDICQRGTSLTIQCQVDSQVTMMFWYRQQPGQSLTLIATANQGSEATYESGFVIDKFPISRPNLTFSTLTVSNMSPEDSSIYLCSVVPETGAYQETQYFGPGTRLLVL.

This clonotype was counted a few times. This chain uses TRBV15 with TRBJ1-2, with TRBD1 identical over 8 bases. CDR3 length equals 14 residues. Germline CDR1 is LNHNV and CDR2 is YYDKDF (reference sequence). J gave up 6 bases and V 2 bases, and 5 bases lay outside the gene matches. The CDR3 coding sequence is TGTGCCACCAGCAGACGGACAGGGCAGCATGGCTACACCTTC. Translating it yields CATSRRTGQHGYTF.

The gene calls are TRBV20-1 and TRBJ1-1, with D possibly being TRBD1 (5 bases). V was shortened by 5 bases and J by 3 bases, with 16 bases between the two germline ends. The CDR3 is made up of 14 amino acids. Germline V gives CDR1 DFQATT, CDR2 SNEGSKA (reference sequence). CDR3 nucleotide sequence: TGCAGTGCTGTAAGGATGACGGGGGACACTGAAGCTTTCTTT. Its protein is CSAVRMTGDTEAFF.

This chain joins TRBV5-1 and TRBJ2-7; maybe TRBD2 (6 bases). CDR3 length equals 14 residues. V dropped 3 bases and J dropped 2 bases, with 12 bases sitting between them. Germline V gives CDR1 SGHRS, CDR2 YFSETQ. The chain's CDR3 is CASSWRVWTYEQYF. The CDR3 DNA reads TGCGCCAGCAGCTGGAGGGTCTGGACCTACGAGCAGTACTTC.

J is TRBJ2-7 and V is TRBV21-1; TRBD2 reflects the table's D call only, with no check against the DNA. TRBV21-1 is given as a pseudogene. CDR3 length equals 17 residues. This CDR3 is CASSWGDGRGHSYEQYF. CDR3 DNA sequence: TGTGCCAGCAGCTGGGGTGACGGGAGGGGTCACTCCTACGAGCAGTACTTC.

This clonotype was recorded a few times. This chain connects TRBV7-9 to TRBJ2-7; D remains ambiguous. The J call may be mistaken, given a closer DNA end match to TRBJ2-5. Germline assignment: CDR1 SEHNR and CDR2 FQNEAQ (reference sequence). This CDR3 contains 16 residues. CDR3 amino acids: CASSLALGAGEETQYF. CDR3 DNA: TGTGCCAGCAGCTTAGCCTTAGGAGCAGGAGAAGAGACCCAGTACTTC.

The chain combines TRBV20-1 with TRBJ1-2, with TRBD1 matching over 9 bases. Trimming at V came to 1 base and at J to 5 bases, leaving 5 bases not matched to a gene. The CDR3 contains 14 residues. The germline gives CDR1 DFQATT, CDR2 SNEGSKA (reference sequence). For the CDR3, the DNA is TGCAGTGCTAGAGGGGGACAGGGAAGTTATGGCTACACCTTC. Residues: CSARGGQGSYGYTF.

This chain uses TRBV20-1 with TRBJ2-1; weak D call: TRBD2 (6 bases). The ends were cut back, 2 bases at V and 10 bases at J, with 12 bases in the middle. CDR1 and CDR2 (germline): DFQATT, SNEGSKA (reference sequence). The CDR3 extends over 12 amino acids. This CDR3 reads CSARSSGLEQFF. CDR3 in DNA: TGCAGTGCTAGAAGTAGCGGTTTGGAGCAGTTCTTC.

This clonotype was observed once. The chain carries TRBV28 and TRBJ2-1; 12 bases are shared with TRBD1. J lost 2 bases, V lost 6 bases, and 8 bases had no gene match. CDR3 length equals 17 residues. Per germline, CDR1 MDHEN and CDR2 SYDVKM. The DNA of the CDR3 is TGTGCCAGCAGACGGGACAGGGGGCAGGGGGCCTACAATGAGCAGTTCTTC. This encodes CASRRDRGQGAYNEQFF.

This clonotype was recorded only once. DNA for the CDR3: TGTGCCAGCTCATACCGGGACAGGGGCACCTACGAGCAGTACTTC. This gives the protein CASSYRDRGTYEQYF. The chain employs TRBV28 and TRBJ2-7; 10 nucleotides line up with TRBD1. Germline-derived CDR1 and CDR2 are MDHEN and SYDVKM. This CDR3 has 15 residues. The V gene end was trimmed by 8 bases and the J gene end by 2 bases; junction bases not matched to a gene: 9.

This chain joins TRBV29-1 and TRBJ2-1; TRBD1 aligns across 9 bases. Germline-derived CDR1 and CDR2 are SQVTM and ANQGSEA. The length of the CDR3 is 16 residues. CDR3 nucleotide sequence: TGCAGTGTTCCCGACATACAGGGGGCGCCGTACAATGAGCAGTTCTTC. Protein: CSVPDIQGAPYNEQFF.